A selection of T cell receptor beta chains follows, all from one sample in a study of T cell responses to AZD1222 COVID-19 vaccine. Here immunoSEQ multiplex PCR was the method, and the copy in TCRdb shows in-frame clones only, minus some. The sample contains about 140,000 clones, approximately 93% of which appear only once. This sample comprised peripheral blood, obtained after recovery from COVID-19. These receptors were obtained from an adult who had recovered from COVID-19. Each CDR3 is given without its conserved first and last residue. The D gene is left open where the match is weak.

d_call: .; v_call: TRBV30; cdr3_aa: AWKEFGGGNTEAF
d_call: .; v_call: TRBV12-3/TRBV12-4; cdr3_aa: ASSSRRDGEAF
d_call: TRBD2; v_call: TRBV5-4; cdr3_aa: ASSPPKRGRAGNEQF
d_call: .; v_call: TRBV7-2; cdr3_aa: ASSLLAGSGTDTQY
d_call: .; v_call: TRBV19; cdr3_aa: ASSIRGQKTYEQY
d_call: TRBD1; v_call: TRBV6-4; cdr3_aa: ASSAGTGDTDTQY
d_call: TRBD1; v_call: TRBV11-2; cdr3_aa: ASSSHRDRHNEKLF
d_call: .; v_call: TRBV9; cdr3_aa: ASGTPNYGYT
d_call: TRBD2; v_call: TRBV7-3; cdr3_aa: ASSPGALAGGPNNEQF
d_call: .; v_call: TRBV28; cdr3_aa: ASRDSRGYQPQH
d_call: .; v_call: TRBV19; cdr3_aa: ASNLRGTGELF
d_call: .; v_call: TRBV19; cdr3_aa: ASSMGPSTDTQY
d_call: TRBD2; v_call: TRBV7-6; cdr3_aa: ASSPMWGGSGSYNEQF
d_call: .; v_call: TRBV28; cdr3_aa: ASSMFRDFTDTQY
d_call: .; v_call: TRBV6-4; cdr3_aa: ASSVTGEENIQY
d_call: TRBD2; v_call: TRBV7-3; cdr3_aa: ASSLGGADTQY
d_call: TRBD1; v_call: TRBV5-1; cdr3_aa: ASNPRGQIQETQY
d_call: .; v_call: TRBV18; cdr3_aa: ASSPTEGLAGGTGELF
d_call: TRBD1; v_call: TRBV19; cdr3_aa: ASNEKQGASEQY
d_call: .; v_call: TRBV12-3/TRBV12-4; cdr3_aa: ASSFIGRGELF
d_call: .; v_call: TRBV21-1; cdr3_aa: ATSDRHSYEQY
d_call: TRBD2; v_call: TRBV7-3; cdr3_aa: ASSLRAGGQYEQY
d_call: TRBD2; v_call: TRBV6-5; cdr3_aa: ASSTGGTLYNEQF
d_call: .; v_call: TRBV28; cdr3_aa: ASTREGFEYEQY
d_call: .; v_call: TRBV3-1/TRBV3-2; cdr3_aa: ASSPPSPGSTEAF
d_call: .; v_call: TRBV10-3; cdr3_aa: AISESTGSYEQY
d_call: .; v_call: TRBV7-9; cdr3_aa: ASSFFPGKNEQF
d_call: .; v_call: TRBV27; cdr3_aa: ASSPIMDTNSPLH
d_call: TRBD1; v_call: TRBV9; cdr3_aa: ASSDRGDGYT
d_call: .; v_call: TRBV6-2/TRBV6-3; cdr3_aa: ASSYGRGSATNEKLF
d_call: TRBD1; v_call: TRBV27; cdr3_aa: ASSSGQGEQPQH
d_call: TRBD1; v_call: TRBV18; cdr3_aa: ASSPLSTGGDYGYT
d_call: .; v_call: TRBV9; cdr3_aa: ASSGRGRVLEEQY
d_call: .; v_call: TRBV3-1/TRBV3-2; cdr3_aa: ASSQRTPSYEQY
d_call: .; v_call: TRBV18; cdr3_aa: ASSRDADTEAF
d_call: .; v_call: TRBV29-1; cdr3_aa: SAGQKNQPQH
d_call: TRBD1; v_call: TRBV6-1; cdr3_aa: ASSEKPTGSGTEAF
d_call: .; v_call: TRBV3-1/TRBV3-2; cdr3_aa: ASSPRAGELF
d_call: TRBD1; v_call: TRBV19; cdr3_aa: ASSAGQGGSESWQPQH
d_call: .; v_call: TRBV28; cdr3_aa: ASSKYDTNTGELF
d_call: .; v_call: TRBV19; cdr3_aa: ASSIEIQSYEQY
d_call: .; v_call: TRBV24-1; cdr3_aa: ATSDGRNTEAF
d_call: TRBD1; v_call: TRBV18; cdr3_aa: ASSPSMDRGFYEQY
d_call: TRBD1; v_call: TRBV28; cdr3_aa: ASSSEMYRGNTEAF
d_call: .; v_call: TRBV6-6; cdr3_aa: ASSQDDYEQY
d_call: .; v_call: TRBV27; cdr3_aa: ASSLSPGRLNYEQY
d_call: .; v_call: TRBV1; cdr3_aa: TSSQDSCTSEPDTQY
d_call: .; v_call: TRBV30; cdr3_aa: AWSVRGGNYGYT
d_call: .; v_call: TRBV28; cdr3_aa: ASSLVGIPYNEQF
d_call: .; v_call: TRBV4-2; cdr3_aa: ASSHPTEENTEAF
d_call: TRBD1; v_call: TRBV7-8; cdr3_aa: ASSPKDRGPYGYT